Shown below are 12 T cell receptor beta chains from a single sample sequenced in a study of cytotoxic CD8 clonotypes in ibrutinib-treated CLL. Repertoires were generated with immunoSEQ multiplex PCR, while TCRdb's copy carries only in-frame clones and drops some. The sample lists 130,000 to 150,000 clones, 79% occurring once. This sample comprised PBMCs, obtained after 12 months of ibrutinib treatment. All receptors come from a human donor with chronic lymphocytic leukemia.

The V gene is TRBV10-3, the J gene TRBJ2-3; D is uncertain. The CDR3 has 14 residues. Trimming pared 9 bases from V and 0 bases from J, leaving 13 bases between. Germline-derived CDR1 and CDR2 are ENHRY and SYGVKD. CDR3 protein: CAISWSKSTDTQYF. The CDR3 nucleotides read TGTGCCATTAGTTGGTCAAAAAGCACAGATACGCAGTATTTT.

The CDR3 DNA is TGCAGCGTAAACATAGCGGCTGCCCCGAACACCGGGGAGCTGTTTTTT. This translates into CSVNIAAAPNTGELFF. The chain employs TRBV29-1 and TRBJ2-2; tentative D call: TRBD2 (6 bases). This CDR3 contains 16 residues. V was shortened by 6 bases and J by 0 bases, with 17 bases between the two germline ends. Germline V CDR1 and CDR2: SQVTM, ANQGSEA.

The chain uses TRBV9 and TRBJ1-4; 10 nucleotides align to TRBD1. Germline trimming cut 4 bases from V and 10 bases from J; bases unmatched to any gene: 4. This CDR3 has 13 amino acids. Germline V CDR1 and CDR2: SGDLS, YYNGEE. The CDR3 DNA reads TGTGCCAGCAGCTACCGGACAGGGGGAAAACTGTTTTTT. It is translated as CASSYRTGGKLFF.

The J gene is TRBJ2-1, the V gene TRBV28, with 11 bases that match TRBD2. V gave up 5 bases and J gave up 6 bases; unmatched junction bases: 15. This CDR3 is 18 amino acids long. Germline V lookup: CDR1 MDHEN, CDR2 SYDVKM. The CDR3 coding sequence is TGTGCCAGCAGTGACCTACAATTTAGCGGGAGGGCCGGCAATGAGCAGTTCTTC. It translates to CASSDLQFSGRAGNEQFF.

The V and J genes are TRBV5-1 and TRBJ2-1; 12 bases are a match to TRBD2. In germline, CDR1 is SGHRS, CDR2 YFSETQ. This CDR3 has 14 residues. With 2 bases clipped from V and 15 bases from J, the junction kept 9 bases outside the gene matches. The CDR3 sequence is CASSLELAGGPRFF. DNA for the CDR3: TGCGCCAGCAGCTTAGAACTAGCGGGAGGACCGCGGTTCTTC.

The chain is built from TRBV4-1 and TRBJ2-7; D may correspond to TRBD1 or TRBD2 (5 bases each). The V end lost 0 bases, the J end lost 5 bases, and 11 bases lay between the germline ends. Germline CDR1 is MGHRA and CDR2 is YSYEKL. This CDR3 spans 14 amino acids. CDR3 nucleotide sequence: TGCGCCAGCAGCCAAGAGACACCGGGGCACGAGCAGTACTTC. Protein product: CASSQETPGHEQYF.

This CDR3 reads CASSLDRGPYEQYF. CDR3 coding DNA: TGTGCCAGTAGTCTCGACAGGGGTCCCTACGAGCAGTACTTC. This chain links TRBV19 with TRBJ2-7, with TRBD1 matching over 8 bases. V lost 5 bases, J lost 2 bases, and 5 bases stayed unmatched. The CDR3 extends over 14 amino acids. Germline lookup yields CDR1 LNHDA and CDR2 SQIVND (reference sequence).

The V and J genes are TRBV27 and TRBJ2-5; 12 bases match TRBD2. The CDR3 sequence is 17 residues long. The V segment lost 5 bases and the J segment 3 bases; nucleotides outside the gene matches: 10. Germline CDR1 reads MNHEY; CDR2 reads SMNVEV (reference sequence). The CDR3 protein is CASSLFSLAGGEETQYF. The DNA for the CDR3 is TGTGCCAGCAGTCTGTTCTCCCTAGCGGGAGGGGAAGAGACCCAGTACTTC.

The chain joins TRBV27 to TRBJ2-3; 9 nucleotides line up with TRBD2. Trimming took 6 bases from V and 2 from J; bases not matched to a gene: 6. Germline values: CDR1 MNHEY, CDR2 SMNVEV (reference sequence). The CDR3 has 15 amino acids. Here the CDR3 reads CASSLGLAFTDTQYF. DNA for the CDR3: TGTGCCAGCAGCCTCGGACTAGCGTTCACAGATACGCAGTATTTT.

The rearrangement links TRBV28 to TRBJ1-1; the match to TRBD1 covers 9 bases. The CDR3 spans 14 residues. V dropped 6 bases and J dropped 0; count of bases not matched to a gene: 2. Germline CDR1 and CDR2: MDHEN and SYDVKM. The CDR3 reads CASRWDRVNTEAFF. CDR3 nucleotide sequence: TGTGCCAGCAGGTGGGACAGGGTGAACACTGAAGCTTTCTTT.

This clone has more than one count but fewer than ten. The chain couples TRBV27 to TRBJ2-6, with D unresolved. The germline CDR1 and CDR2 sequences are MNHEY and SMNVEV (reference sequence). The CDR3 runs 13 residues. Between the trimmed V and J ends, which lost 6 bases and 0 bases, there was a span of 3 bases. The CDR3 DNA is TGTGCCAGCAGCCCCTCTGGGGCCAACGTCCTGACTTTC. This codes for CASSPSGANVLTF. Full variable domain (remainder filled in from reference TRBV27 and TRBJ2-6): EAQVTQNPRYLITVTGKKLTVTCSQNMNHEYMSWYRQDPGLGLRQIYYSMNVEVTDKGDVPEGYKVSRKEKRNFPLILESPSPNQTSLYFCASSPSGANVLTFGAGSRLTVL.

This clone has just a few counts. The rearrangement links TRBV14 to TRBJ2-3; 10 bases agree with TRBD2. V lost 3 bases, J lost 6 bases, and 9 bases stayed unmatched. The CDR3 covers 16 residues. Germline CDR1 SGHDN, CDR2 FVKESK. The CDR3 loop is CASSHRTSGVRDTQYF. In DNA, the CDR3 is TGTGCCAGCAGCCATCGTACTAGCGGGGTCCGGGATACGCAGTATTTT.